The 15 T cell receptor beta chains presented below share a single source sample, sequenced in a study of OX40 agonist ivuxolimab in advanced cancers. The library was generated by the immunoSEQ multiplex PCR assay. Here the immuneACCESS table is served through TCRdb, limited to in-frame sequences with V and J called. Missing clones are a known gap in these copies; in checked studies unresolved V genes cover under half, and the rest lacks a known reason. This sample comprises roughly 97,000 clones, 70% to 90% of them detected only once. The ten largest clones take up 0.79% of the sample. The input for sequencing was CD4+ or CD8+ T cells sorted from blood, taken in a trial of the OX40 agonist ivuxolimab. The receptors originated from an adult with an advanced solid tumor such as melanoma, head and neck, liver or kidney cancer.

The V call is TRBV6-5, the J call TRBJ1-1; the D gene is possibly TRBD1 (6 bases). Deletions cut 6 bases from V and 4 bases from J, with 15 bases between. The germline gives CDR1 MNHEY, CDR2 SVGAGI. CDR3 length equals 14 residues. The CDR3 sequence is CASSPTGMITEAFF. CDR3 nucleotide sequence: TGTGCCAGCAGCCCTACAGGGATGATCACTGAAGCTTTCTTT.

The chain links TRBV19 to TRBJ2-3; TRBD2 is a possible D gene (6 bases). CDR3 length: 16 residues. The V and J ends lost 6 bases and 4 bases respectively, with 20 bases between them. Looked up from germline, CDR1 is LNHDA and CDR2 is SQIVND (reference sequence). CDR3: CASRDRPFGEADTQYF. The CDR3 DNA sequence: TGTGCCAGTAGGGACCGGCCCTTCGGGGAGGCAGATACGCAGTATTTT.

This chain links TRBV11-3 with TRBJ2-1; TRBD1 matches at 8 bases. In germline, CDR1 is SGHNT, CDR2 YENEEA. The CDR3 is 15 residues long. V was clipped by 5 bases and J by 8 bases; unmatched bases: 11. The CDR3 sequence: CASSLRTGYLYEQFF. CDR3 bases: TGTGCCAGCAGCCTGAGGACAGGGTACCTGTATGAGCAGTTCTTC.

The chain carries TRBV14 and TRBJ1-2, with a weak D call TRBD1 (6 bases). The CDR3 runs to 16 residues. V was trimmed by 6 bases and J by 1 base, leaving 18 bases between them. Germline V gives CDR1 SGHDN, CDR2 FVKESK. This CDR3 is CASSPTPDSRNYGYTF. CDR3 bases: TGTGCCAGCAGTCCAACCCCGGACAGTCGTAACTATGGCTACACCTTC. Looking up the rest from reference TRBV14 and TRBJ1-2 gives the full variable domain: EAGVTQFPSHSVIEKGQTVTLRCDPISGHDNLYWYRRVMGKEIKFLLHFVKESKQDESGMPNNRFLAERTGGTYSTLKVQPAELEDSGVYFCASSPTPDSRNYGYTFGSGTRLTVV.

The chain joins TRBV7-2 to TRBJ2-1; tentative D call: TRBD2 (5 bases). Germline CDR1 and CDR2: SGHTA and FQGNSA. V was pared by 4 bases and J by 7 bases, with 11 bases between. The CDR3 is made up of 13 amino acids. The DNA of the CDR3 is TGTGCCAGCAGCTCGGGGATCGGGAATGAGCAGTTCTTC. Amino acid sequence: CASSSGIGNEQFF.

The chain carries TRBV5-1 and TRBJ1-3; unclear D gene. The CDR3 totals 14 residues. V lost 1 base and J lost 10, with 15 bases in between. CDR1 and CDR2 (germline): SGHRS, YFSETQ. The CDR3 protein is CASSLWEQAATIYF. The CDR3 coding sequence is TGCGCCAGCAGCTTGTGGGAGCAGGCGGCGACCATATATTTT. The variable domain in full, completed from reference TRBV5-1 and TRBJ1-3, reads KAGVTQTPRYLIKTRGQQVTLSCSPISGHRSVSWYQQTPGQGLQFLFEYFSETQRNKGNFPGRFSGRQFSNSRSEMNVSTLELGDSALYLCASSLWEQAATIYFGEGSWLTVV.

CDR3 DNA sequence: TGTGCCAGCAGCCCACAGGGACAGCCGCGCCCCTACGAGCAGTACTTC. This sequence encodes CASSPQGQPRPYEQYF. This sequence joins TRBV7-8 and TRBJ2-7; 7 bases map to TRBD1. Germline V gene data show CDR1 as SGHVS and CDR2 as FQNEAQ. V lost 5 bases to trimming and J lost 2 bases; unmatched junction nucleotides: 12. This CDR3 contains 16 residues. The full variable domain, rest sourced from reference TRBV7-8 and TRBJ2-7, is GAGVSQSPRYKVAKRGQDVALRCDPISGHVSLFWYQQALGQGPEFLTYFQNEAQLDKSGLPSDRFFAERPEGSVSTLKIQRTQQEDSAVYLCASSPQGQPRPYEQYFGPGTRLTVT.

The rearrangement uses TRBV10-3 and TRBJ2-7, with no clear D. CDR3 length: 12 amino acids. Looked up from germline, CDR1 is ENHRY and CDR2 is SYGVKD. Trimming took 2 bases from V and 6 from J, leaving 8 bases between them. CDR3 coding DNA: TGTGCCATCAGTGAGATTGCCATCGAGCAGTACTTC. Amino acids: CAISEIAIEQYF.

The chain links TRBV5-4 to TRBJ2-2; D is possibly TRBD2 (6 bases). CDR1 and CDR2 (germline): SGHNT, YYREEE (reference sequence). The CDR3 consists of 14 residues. Trimming took 5 bases from V and 2 from J, leaving 10 bases between them. The CDR3 protein is CASRLAYNTGELFF. The CDR3 region has the DNA TGTGCCAGCAGACTAGCATACAACACCGGGGAGCTGTTTTTT. The full variable domain, with the rest looked up from reference TRBV5-4 and TRBJ2-2, is ETGVTQSPTHLIKTRGQQVTLRCSSQSGHNTVSWYQQALGQGPQFIFQYYREEENGRGNFPPRFSGLQFPNYSSELNVNALELDDSALYLCASRLAYNTGELFFGEGSRLTVL.

The CDR3: CASSLYLGRNSPLHF. DNA of the CDR3: TGTGCCAGCAGTTTATACCTTGGCCGTAATTCACCCCTCCACTTT. This chain joins TRBV27 and TRBJ1-6; D gene uncertain. The germline gives CDR1 MNHEY, CDR2 SMNVEV (reference sequence). V lost 1 base, J lost 6 bases, and 10 bases lay in between. CDR3 length equals 15 residues.

The rearrangement links TRBV10-3 to TRBJ2-7, with a weak D call TRBD1 (5 bases). The CDR3 sequence is 12 residues long. Germline assignment: CDR1 ENHRY and CDR2 SYGVKD. Trimming took off 11 bases at V and 5 bases at J, with 16 bases between the two ends. Here the CDR3 reads CADGPGIHEQYF. CDR3 nucleotides: TGTGCCGACGGTCCAGGGATCCACGAGCAGTACTTC.

CDR3 residues: CASSGGQGAFNEQFF. The CDR3 region has the DNA TGCGCCAGCAGCGGGGGACAGGGGGCCTTCAATGAGCAGTTCTTC. This rearrangement joins TRBV5-1 to TRBJ2-1; 12 nucleotides match TRBD1. The germline CDR1 and CDR2 sequences are SGHRS and YFSETQ. Losses at the gene ends were 4 bases for V and 6 bases for J; bases not matched to a gene: 5. The CDR3 extends over 15 amino acids.

V is TRBV5-4 and J is TRBJ2-5; D is possibly TRBD1 (5 bases). V was shortened by 2 bases and J by 0 bases, with 5 bases between the two germline ends. The CDR3 spans 13 residues. Germline V gene lookup returns CDR1 SGHNT and CDR2 YYREEE (reference sequence). CDR3: CASSFRDQETQYF. CDR3 sequence (DNA): TGTGCCAGCAGCTTCAGGGACCAAGAGACCCAGTACTTC.

This clone came up once. The V call is TRBV28, the J call TRBJ2-7; TRBD2 matches 9 bases. The CDR3 has 15 amino acids. V lost 3 bases, J lost 3 bases, and 6 bases stayed unmatched. CDR1 is MDHEN and CDR2 is SYDVKM in the germline V gene. The CDR3 nucleotides are TGTGCCAGCAGTTTGTCGCTAGCGGGACACTACGAGCAGTACTTC. It specifies CASSLSLAGHYEQYF.

In DNA, the CDR3 is TGTGCCAGCAGCTTAATTCAGGGACAGAGTAGCTCTGGAAACACCATATATTTT. Translating gives CASSLIQGQSSSGNTIYF. The chain joins TRBV5-6 to TRBJ1-3; 7 bases are a match to TRBD1. There are 18 residues in the CDR3. V gave up 2 bases and J gave up 0 bases; unmatched junction bases: 11. CDR1 and CDR2 from the germline V gene are SGHDT and YYEEEE.